The 24 T cell receptor beta chains reported below all come from one sample, sequenced in a study of graft-versus-host responses after intestinal transplantation. Generated by immunoSEQ multiplex PCR, the TCRdb table keeps only in-frame clones and is missing some. Of roughly 120,000 clones listed, 90% to 95% are singletons. The antigens of these receptors remain unknown. This material consisted of unstimulated CD8+ T cells sorted from spleen or lymph node cells, taken before intestinal transplant. The receptors stem from a human donor who received an intestinal transplant.

The chain joins TRBV28 to TRBJ2-3; D is unclear. This CDR3 is built from 14 residues. The germline V gene encodes CDR1 MDHEN and CDR2 SYDVKM. The V gene lost 6 bases and the J gene lost 6 bases, with 16 bases spanning the gap. CDR3 region: CASSLTGPGDTQYF. DNA of the CDR3: TGTGCCAGCAGCCTCACGGGCCCCGGGGATACGCAGTATTTT.

This sequence joins TRBV11-2 and TRBJ2-1, with 8 nucleotides matching TRBD2. V gave up 5 bases and J gave up 5 bases; unmatched junction bases: 8. Germline loops: CDR1 SGHAT, CDR2 FQNNGV. The CDR3 covers 15 residues. DNA of the CDR3: TGTGCCAGCAGCCAACCCTTGCGGGGGGACAATGAGCAGTTCTTC. It yields the protein CASSQPLRGDNEQFF.

The count of this clone is one. The chain combines TRBV6-1 with TRBJ2-3; the match to TRBD2 covers 9 bases. Unmatched junction bases numbered 6, after V lost 7 bases and J lost 4 bases. CDR3 length: 14 amino acids. Germline-derived CDR1 and CDR2 are MNHNS and SASEGT. CDR3 in amino acids: CASKGREGADTQYF. The CDR3 region has the DNA TGTGCCAGCAAGGGGCGGGAGGGCGCAGATACGCAGTATTTT.

This clone was counted only a few times. The chain has TRBV19 and TRBJ2-2; a weak D match, TRBD2 (5 bases). Germline CDR1 reads LNHDA; CDR2 reads SQIVND (reference sequence). V gave up 1 base and J gave up 4 bases, with 10 bases separating them. The CDR3 consists of 15 residues. The CDR3 is CASSIAHRGTGELFF. The DNA of the CDR3 is TGTGCCAGTAGTATAGCCCATCGGGGCACCGGGGAGCTGTTTTTT.

The J gene is TRBJ2-1, the V gene TRBV4-1; D remains unclear. The CDR3 is 15 residues long. Trimming shortened V by 0 bases and J by 2 bases, and 8 bases separated the two germline ends. The germline V gene encodes CDR1 MGHRA and CDR2 YSYEKL. The CDR3 DNA reads TGCGCCAGCAGCCAAGATCTTGGCCCCTACAATGAGCAGTTCTTC. Translated, it gives CASSQDLGPYNEQFF.

The CDR3 coding sequence is TGCGCCAGCAGCTTGACGGTGAATGAAAAACTGTTTTTT. This translates into CASSLTVNEKLFF. This rearrangement joins TRBV5-1 to TRBJ1-4; D unclear. Looked up from germline, CDR1 is SGHRS and CDR2 is YFSETQ. Deletions cut 1 base from V and 5 bases from J, with 6 bases between. CDR3 size: 13 residues.

On this clone: The junction and the germline gene differ at one end; a read error may be behind it. The chain carries TRBV6-5 and TRBJ2-1; 10 bases fit TRBD2. The CDR3 length is 16 residues. Germline assignment: CDR1 MNHEY and CDR2 SVGAGI. This CDR3 reads CVSSYSTSGTYNEQFF. DNA for the CDR3: TGTGTCAGCAGTTACTCCACTAGCGGGACTTACAATGAGCAGTTCTTC.

The chain employs TRBV27 and TRBJ2-1; maybe TRBD1 (6 bases). The CDR3 extends over 15 amino acids. V was trimmed by 3 bases and J by 0 bases, leaving 9 bases between them. The V gene's germline CDR1 is MNHEY and CDR2 SMNVEV (reference sequence). The CDR3 loop is CASSFDRFSYNEQFF. DNA of the CDR3: TGTGCCAGCAGTTTTGACAGGTTCTCCTACAATGAGCAGTTCTTC.

This chain connects TRBV7-3 to TRBJ2-3, with D hard to call. There are 13 residues in the CDR3. Germline V gene data show CDR1 as SGHTA and CDR2 as FQGTGA. V was cut by 4 bases and J by 1 base, with 6 bases left in between. The CDR3 DNA sequence: TGTGCCAGCAGCTCACTTGGCACAGATACGCAGTATTTT. It specifies CASSSLGTDTQYF.

The rearrangement joins TRBV29-1 to TRBJ1-2; D remains ambiguous. The CDR3 runs to 10 residues. Germline V lookup: CDR1 SQVTM, CDR2 ANQGSEA. V dropped 5 bases and J dropped 9 bases, with 10 bases sitting between them. CDR3: CSVRDLSYTF. The CDR3 DNA sequence: TGCAGCGTTCGAGATTTGAGCTACACCTTC.

J is TRBJ2-5 and V is TRBV29-1, with D uncertain. Germline lookup yields CDR1 SQVTM and CDR2 ANQGSEA. V gave up 5 bases and J gave up 5 bases, with 9 bases separating them. The CDR3 contains 11 residues. The CDR3 bases are TGCAGCGTTCGTAGACGGGAGACCCAGTACTTC. Its protein is CSVRRRETQYF. The variable domain in full, completed from reference TRBV29-1 and TRBJ2-5, reads SAVISQKPSRDICQRGTSLTIQCQVDSQVTMMFWYRQQPGQSLTLIATANQGSEATYESGFVIDKFPISRPNLTFSTLTVSNMSPEDSSIYLCSVRRRETQYFGPGTRLLVL.

The V and J genes are TRBV18 and TRBJ2-7; D gene ambiguous. The CDR3 extends over 15 amino acids. Germline CDR1 reads KGHSH; CDR2 reads LQKENI. V lost 3 bases to trimming and J lost 4 bases, with 16 bases between them. The CDR3 reads CASSPVHSGWYEQYF. CDR3 sequence (DNA): TGTGCCAGCTCACCGGTGCACAGTGGATGGTACGAGCAGTACTTC.

The chain combines TRBV2 with TRBJ2-7; tentatively, D is TRBD2 (5 bases). Trimming left V 5 bases short and J 5 bases short, with 7 bases between. The CDR3 contains 11 residues. CDR1 is SNHLY and CDR2 is FYNNEI in the germline V gene. The CDR3 nucleotides read TGTGCCAGCAGTTGGAGGAACGAGCAGTACTTC. This encodes CASSWRNEQYF.

The gene calls are TRBV29-1 and TRBJ2-7; D unresolved. The CDR3 runs to 12 residues. Germline CDR1 is SQVTM and CDR2 is ANQGSEA. Trimming removed 7 bases at V and 1 base at J, with 11 bases between. The CDR3 nucleotides read TGCAGCGGGGCGACCAATTCCTACGAGCAGTACTTC. This sequence encodes CSGATNSYEQYF.

The V call is TRBV11-2, the J call TRBJ2-1, with D unresolved. Germline CDR1 reads SGHAT; CDR2 reads FQNNGV. There are 16 residues in the CDR3. V was cut by 1 base and J by 6 bases, with 16 bases left in between. CDR3 nucleotides: TGTGCCAGCAGCTTAGTCGCTGGCGCTAGAATCAATGAGCAGTTCTTC. Protein product: CASSLVAGARINEQFF.

The genes are TRBV15 and TRBJ2-7; the match to TRBD2 covers 7 bases. CDR3 length: 15 amino acids. Looked up from germline, CDR1 is LNHNV and CDR2 is YYDKDF (reference sequence). Losses at the gene ends were 4 bases for V and 2 bases for J; bases not matched to a gene: 8. The CDR3 DNA reads TGTGCCACCAGCAAAGCGGGACCAACCACCTACGAGCAGTACTTC. Residues: CATSKAGPTTYEQYF.

The rearrangement joins TRBV6-1 to TRBJ2-1, with 7 nucleotides matching TRBD2. The junction had 7 bases not matched to a gene; V was cut back by 8 bases and J by 0 bases. The CDR3 is 15 amino acids. Germline-derived CDR1 and CDR2 are MNHNS and SASEGT. CDR3 region: CASRSGPSSYNEQFF. The CDR3 DNA sequence: TGTGCCAGCCGTAGCGGGCCTAGCTCCTACAATGAGCAGTTCTTC.

V and J are TRBV29-1 and TRBJ1-2, with TRBD1 identical over 9 bases. The CDR3 consists of 12 residues. In germline, CDR1 is SQVTM, CDR2 ANQGSEA. The trim removed 3 bases at V and 8 bases at J, leaving 4 bases unmatched. CDR3 protein: CSVDTGGWGYTF. The CDR3 DNA is TGCAGCGTTGACACAGGGGGCTGGGGCTACACCTTC.

This clone came up once. This chain links TRBV15 with TRBJ2-7; D possibly corresponds to TRBD2 (6 bases). With 5 bases removed from V and 5 bases from J, the gap between germline ends came to 16 bases. The CDR3 has 14 amino acids. Germline V lookup: CDR1 LNHNV, CDR2 YYDKDF (reference sequence). The CDR3, as DNA: TGTGCCACCAGCCCCCTTGGGGGAGGTAACGAGCAGTACTTC. Its translation is CATSPLGGGNEQYF.

The rearrangement links TRBV6-1 to TRBJ1-1; TRBD1 might be the D (5 bases). The CDR3 is made up of 14 amino acids. With 11 bases removed from V and 0 bases from J, the gap between germline ends came to 16 bases. The germline V gene has CDR1 MNHNS and CDR2 SASEGT. For the CDR3, the DNA is TGTGCCGGGCAGCTGGGGACCCTGAACACTGAAGCTTTCTTT. As protein: CAGQLGTLNTEAFF.

The chain recombines TRBV6-5 with TRBJ2-7; the D gene is possibly TRBD1 (5 bases). CDR3 size: 13 residues. CDR1 is MNHEY and CDR2 is SVGAGI in the germline V gene. Trimming left V 5 bases short and J 5 bases short, with 13 bases between. The CDR3 protein is CASSEVIGDEQYF. CDR3 coding DNA: TGTGCCAGCAGTGAAGTAATAGGGGACGAGCAGTACTTC.

This chain joins TRBV7-9 and TRBJ2-7; TRBD2 aligns across 7 bases. The CDR3 consists of 13 residues. The V gene's germline CDR1 is SEHNR and CDR2 FQNEAQ (reference sequence). Trimming removed 3 bases from V and 4 bases from J; junction bases left unmatched: 3. CDR3 sequence reads: CASSLGGNYEQYF. The CDR3 region has the DNA TGTGCCAGCAGCTTGGGGGGGAATTACGAGCAGTACTTC.

This chain connects TRBV9 to TRBJ2-3; D possibly corresponds to TRBD1 (6 bases). This CDR3 has 16 amino acids. Trimming stripped 4 bases from V and 0 bases from J, with 15 bases between. Germline V CDR1 and CDR2: SGDLS, YYNGEE. Here the CDR3 reads CASSPQGNPSTDTQYF. In nucleotides, the CDR3 is TGTGCCAGCAGCCCCCAGGGGAACCCTAGCACAGATACGCAGTATTTT.

This clone occurred once. This chain uses TRBV11-2 with TRBJ2-5, with D perhaps matching TRBD2 (6 bases). Germline V lookup: CDR1 SGHAT, CDR2 FQNNGV. CDR3 length equals 16 residues. Trimming cost V 5 bases and J 4 bases, with 20 bases left between them. The CDR3 sequence is CASSQTSSGGGETQYF. In nucleotides, the CDR3 is TGTGCCAGCAGCCAAACTAGCAGCGGCGGAGGAGAGACCCAGTACTTC.